This TCR beta chain was recorded in a study of T cell repertoires in cytomegalovirus infection. Study-level background: TCR beta signatures that were public indicated CMV infection and matching HLA type. Overall study results and limits: Predominance within the ex vivo response was attributable to HLA-C-restricted CMV-specific TCR beta clonotypes. Accumulated public TCR beta family frequency recognized individuals carrying CMV together with the relevant HLA.

TCRdb redid the calling of the reads with MiXCR, one entry per CDR3 protein. The sample records nearly 650,000 distinct CDR3 sequences, approximately 25% being singletons. Concerning this clonotype: Its antigen is not known. At one end the junction does not follow the germline gene, possibly because of a read error.

Germline V gene data show CDR1 as MDHEN and CDR2 as SYDVKM. This CDR3 comprises 16 residues. This receptor was obtained from a human donor in good health (CMV status not recorded). Some clones in this sample may be carry-over from other donors' samples. Specimen: CD8+ T cells from PBMCs. The chain has TRBV28 and TRBJ1-5; weak D call: TRBD1 (5 bases). In DNA, the CDR3 is TGTGCCAGCAGGTTATATGGGGCACATAGCAATCAGCCCCAGCATTTT. This gives the protein CASRLYGAHSNQPQHF.